Listed below are T cell receptor beta chains from one sample, sequenced in a study of beta chain features in type 1 diabetes. Only in-frame clones appear in the TCRdb table, and some are missing; sequencing was by immunoSEQ multiplex PCR. The sample comprises fewer than 900,000 clones, 15% to 20% of which are singletons, and 0.023% rests with the top ten. The sequencing input was naive CD4+ T cells from blood. These TCRs come from a young woman in good health. The CDR3 runs from the conserved cysteine through the conserved F or W. A D gene is named only where the DNA matches it firmly. Clone size is stated in some rows and not others, as once, few, many or a class when expanded.

DNA	CDR3	size	V	J	D
TGCGCCAGCAGCCAAGTAGGAGTTATCTCCGGGGAGCTGTTTTTT	CASSQVGVISGELFF	few	TRBV4-3	TRBJ2-2	-
TGTGCCAGCAGCCGAAATACAGATACGCAGTATTTT	CASSRNTDTQYF	few	TRBV4-2	TRBJ2-3	-
TGTGCCAGCTCACTCACACCGGGACTAGCGGGTGCGGGGAACATTCAGTACTTC	CASSLTPGLAGAGNIQYF	few	TRBV18	TRBJ2-4	TRBD2
TGTGCCAGCAGCCCGCGGGACAGGGGAGAGGCTGGTAAAAACATTCAGTACTTC	CASSPRDRGEAGKNIQYF	few	TRBV7-2	TRBJ2-4	TRBD1
TGTGCCATCAGTCTAGCGGCATACGAGCAGTACTTC	CAISLAAYEQYF	-	TRBV10-3	TRBJ2-7	TRBD2
TGTGCCAGCTCACCTGCAGGGACTAGCGGGAGGAAATACAATGAGCAGTTCTTC	CASSPAGTSGRKYNEQFF	-	TRBV18	TRBJ2-1	TRBD2
TGTGCCAGCAGCTTCGGGGGAACGAACACCGGGGAGCTGTTTTTT	CASSFGGTNTGELFF	few	TRBV7-2	TRBJ2-2	-
TGTGCCAGCAGTCCCGACAGATTATACAATGAGCAGTTCTTC	CASSPDRLYNEQFF	-	TRBV28	TRBJ2-1	-
TGTGCCTGCAGCCGGGACCCCGGGGAGGGGGAGCTGTTTTTT	CACSRDPGEGELFF	-	TRBV9	TRBJ2-2	-
TGTGCCATCAGCCGAACTAGCGGGGATAACACCGGGGAGCTGTTTTTT	CAISRTSGDNTGELFF	-	TRBV10-3	TRBJ2-2	TRBD2
TGTGCCAGCAGCTTAGGCCCGACAGGGGGGAATGAAAAACTGTTTTTT	CASSLGPTGGNEKLFF	-	TRBV7-8	TRBJ1-4	TRBD1
TGTGCCAGCAGTTACAATGGGACAGGGGGCGTTTGTGGGGCCAACGTCCTGACTTTC	CASSYNGTGGVCGANVLTF	few	TRBV6-7	TRBJ2-6	TRBD1
TGTGCCAGCAGCCAAGAGGGGACAGGGACCTACGAGCAGTACTTC	CASSQEGTGTYEQYF	few	TRBV4-2	TRBJ2-7	TRBD1
TGTGCCAGCAGCTTGGCGGGGGGCACAGATACGCAGTATTTT	CASSLAGGTDTQYF	few	TRBV7-9	TRBJ2-3	TRBD2
TGTGCCAGCAGCTTAACTCTGAACACTGAAGCTTTCTTT	CASSLTLNTEAFF	few	TRBV7-3	TRBJ1-1	-
TGTGCCAGCAGATCGCCGGGACTAGTCTACAATGAGCAGTTCTTC	CASRSPGLVYNEQFF	few	TRBV28	TRBJ2-1	TRBD2
TGTGCCAGCAGTACGAGCATGTTGGCGAGAACCCCCTACAATGAGCAGTTCTTC	CASSTSMLARTPYNEQFF	few	TRBV28	TRBJ2-1	-
TGCGCCAGCAGCCAAGTAACAAGCGGCGGGGGCTACACCTTC	CASSQVTSGGGYTF	-	TRBV4-1	TRBJ1-2	-
TGTGCCAGCAGCCTACAGGGTTCGGGTGAGACCCAGTACTTC	CASSLQGSGETQYF	-	TRBV7-9	TRBJ2-5	-
TGTGCCAGCAGTAATCGCCAGACGGCGCAGGGGACCCAGTACTTC	CASSNRQTAQGTQYF	-	TRBV2	TRBJ2-5	-
TGTGCCAGCGGGGCAGGTATCTATGGCTACACCTTC	CASGAGIYGYTF	-	TRBV2	TRBJ1-2	-
TGTGCCAGCAGCATCTCAGAACTGACCTACGAGCAGTACTTC	CASSISELTYEQYF	-	TRBV7-8	TRBJ2-7	-
TGTGCCGGCACAGGTGCGAACACTGAAGCTTTCTTT	CAGTGANTEAFF	few	TRBV2	TRBJ1-1	-